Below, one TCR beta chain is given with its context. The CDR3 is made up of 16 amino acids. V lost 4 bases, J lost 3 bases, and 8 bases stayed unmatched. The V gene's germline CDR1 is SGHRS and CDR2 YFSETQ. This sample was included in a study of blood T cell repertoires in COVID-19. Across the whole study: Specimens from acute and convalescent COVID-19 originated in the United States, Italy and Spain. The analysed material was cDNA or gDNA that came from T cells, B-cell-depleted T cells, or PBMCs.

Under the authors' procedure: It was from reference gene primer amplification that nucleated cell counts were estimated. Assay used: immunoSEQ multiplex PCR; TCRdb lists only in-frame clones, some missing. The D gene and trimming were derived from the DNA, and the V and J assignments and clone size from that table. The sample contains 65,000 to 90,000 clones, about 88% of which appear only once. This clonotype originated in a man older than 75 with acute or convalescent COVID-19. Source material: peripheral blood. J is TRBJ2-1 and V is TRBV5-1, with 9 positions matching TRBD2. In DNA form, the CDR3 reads TGCGCCAGCAGCCCAATAGCGGGAGTCCTCTACAATGAGCAGTTCTTC. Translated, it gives CASSPIAGVLYNEQFF.